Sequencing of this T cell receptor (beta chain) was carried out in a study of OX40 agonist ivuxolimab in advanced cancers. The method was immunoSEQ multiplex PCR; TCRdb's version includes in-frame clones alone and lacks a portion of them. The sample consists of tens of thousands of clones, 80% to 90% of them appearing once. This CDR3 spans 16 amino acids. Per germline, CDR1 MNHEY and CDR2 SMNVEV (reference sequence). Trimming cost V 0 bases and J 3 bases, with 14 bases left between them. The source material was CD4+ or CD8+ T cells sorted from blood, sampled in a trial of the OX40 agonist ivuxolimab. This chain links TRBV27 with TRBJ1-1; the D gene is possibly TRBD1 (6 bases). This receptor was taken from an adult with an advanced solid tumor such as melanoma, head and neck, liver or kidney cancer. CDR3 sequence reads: CASSLSGAGAYTEAFF. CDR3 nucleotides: TGTGCCAGCAGTTTATCAGGGGCAGGGGCTTACACTGAAGCTTTCTTT.